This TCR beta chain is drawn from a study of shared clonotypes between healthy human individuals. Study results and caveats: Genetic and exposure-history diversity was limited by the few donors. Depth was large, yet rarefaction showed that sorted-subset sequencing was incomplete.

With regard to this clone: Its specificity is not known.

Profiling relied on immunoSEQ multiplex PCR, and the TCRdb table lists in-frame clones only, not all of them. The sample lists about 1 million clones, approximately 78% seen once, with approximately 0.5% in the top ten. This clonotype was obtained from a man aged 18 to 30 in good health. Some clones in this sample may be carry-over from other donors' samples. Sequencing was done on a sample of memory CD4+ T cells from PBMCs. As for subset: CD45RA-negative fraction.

The CDR3 DNA reads as TGTGCCAGCAGCTTACCGGGACAGGGTGGGACCGGGGAGCTGTTTTTT. Protein sequence: CASSLPGQGGTGELFF. This chain joins TRBV5-4 and TRBJ2-2; 9 bases line up with TRBD1. The germline V gene encodes CDR1 SGHNT and CDR2 YYREEE (reference sequence). J was trimmed by 5 bases and V by 2 bases; bases with no gene match: 7. The CDR3 is made up of 16 amino acids.